The 12 T cell receptor beta chains below were found in one sample sequenced in a study of control samples from healthy donors and cancer patients. Repertoires were generated with immunoSEQ multiplex PCR, while TCRdb's copy carries only in-frame clones and drops some. The table lists 26,000 or so clones, 90% to 95% of them singletons, with 10% to 15% in the top ten. The specimen sequenced was PBMCs. Receptor source: a man aged 50-59 years with lung cancer.

This clone came up once. The chain joins TRBV6-6 to TRBJ1-5; 7 nucleotides agree with TRBD1. The J segment lost 11 bases and the V segment lost 1 base, leaving 8 bases of the junction unmatched. Germline CDR1 MNHNY, CDR2 SVGAGI (reference sequence). This CDR3 has 14 residues. CDR3 sequence reads: CASSYLQGSGTQHF. DNA for the CDR3: TGTGCCAGCAGTTACTTACAGGGGAGTGGGACCCAGCATTTT.

V and J are TRBV27 and TRBJ2-7; D uncertain. CDR3 size: 13 residues. Per the germline V gene, CDR1 is MNHEY and CDR2 is SMNVEV (reference sequence). This chain's CDR3 is CATRQDLPYEQYF. In nucleotides, the CDR3 is TGTGCTACCCGGCAGGATCTACCCTACGAGCAGTACTTC.

The chain is built from TRBV5-1 and TRBJ2-1; D perhaps matches TRBD2 (6 bases). Deletions cut 4 bases from V and 5 bases from J, with 16 bases between. In germline, CDR1 is SGHRS, CDR2 YFSETQ. This CDR3 has 15 amino acids. CDR3 sequence (DNA): TGCGCCAGCAGCCTACAGGTCCGGGGGAACAATGAGCAGTTCTTC. Translation: CASSLQVRGNNEQFF.

For this clone: Other DNA sequences from this sample encode an identical CDR3 as well. The chain carries TRBV11-2 and TRBJ1-6, with D perhaps TRBD1 (6 bases). This CDR3 region has 15 residues. The germline CDR1 and CDR2 sequences are SGHAT and FQNNGV. V was clipped by 2 bases and J by 10 bases, with 15 bases between them. The chain's CDR3 is CASSLMGGAGSPLHF. CDR3 bases: TGTGCCAGCAGCTTAATGGGGGGGGCGGGGTCACCCCTCCACTTT.

In its sample, this clone was seen a few times. The rearrangement links TRBV18 to TRBJ2-3, with 8 bases matching TRBD2. The CDR3 spans 15 residues. Trimming took 4 bases from V and 2 from J; bases not matched to a gene: 5. Germline lookup yields CDR1 KGHSH and CDR2 LQKENI. The CDR3 bases are TGTGCCAGCTCACGACCCGGACTAGCCACAGATACGCAGTATTTT. Protein: CASSRPGLATDTQYF.

The chain carries TRBV10-3 and TRBJ2-5; the D call may be TRBD1 or TRBD2 (5 bases each). CDR3 length equals 15 residues. V gave up 4 bases and J gave up 4 bases, with 16 bases separating them. The V gene's germline CDR1 is ENHRY and CDR2 SYGVKD. The CDR3 region is CAISARDLGGETQYF. The CDR3 coding sequence is TGTGCCATCAGTGCCAGGGACCTAGGAGGAGAGACCCAGTACTTC.

This clone was observed a single time. The CDR3 loop reads CASGLVLYGVSGYTF. CDR3 coding DNA: TGTGCTAGTGGTTTGGTACTATACGGAGTGAGTGGCTACACCTTC. The chain recombines TRBV12-5 with TRBJ1-2, with D unresolved. Germline loops: CDR1 LGHNT, CDR2 FRNRAP. The length of the CDR3 is 15 residues. Trimming took off 0 bases at V and 7 bases at J, with 15 bases between the two ends.

The rearrangement uses TRBV4-3 and TRBJ2-5; D might be TRBD2 (5 bases). The V end lost 0 bases, the J end lost 4 bases, and 12 bases lay between the germline ends. CDR3 length equals 15 residues. Germline CDR1 and CDR2: LGHNA and YSLEER. DNA for the CDR3: TGCGCCAGCAGCCAAGACCGTCTAGCCATAGAGACCCAGTACTTC. Its translation is CASSQDRLAIETQYF.

The chain joins TRBV7-8 to TRBJ2-7, with 8 bases matching TRBD1. The V gene's germline CDR1 is SGHVS and CDR2 FQNEAQ. The CDR3 consists of 14 residues. The trim removed 7 bases at V and 2 bases at J, leaving 7 bases unmatched. CDR3 amino acids: CASNQGAGAYEQYF. For the CDR3, the DNA is TGTGCCAGCAACCAGGGGGCAGGCGCCTACGAGCAGTACTTC.

In its sample, this clone was seen once. Compared with germline, one end of the junction differs, possibly owing to a read error. The V call is TRBV7-2, the J call TRBJ2-7; D gene uncertain. This CDR3 is built from 15 residues. Germline-derived CDR1 and CDR2 are SGHTA and FQGNSA. The CDR3 protein is CASSLVGVHSNEQYF. CDR3 nucleotides: TGTGCCAGCAGCTTAGTCGGAGTGCACTCCAACGAGCAGTACTTC.

The chain has TRBV7-6 and TRBJ2-6; D call uncertain. Germline assignment: CDR1 SGHVS and CDR2 FNYEAQ. The CDR3 has 17 amino acids. Trimming removed 1 base at V and 1 base at J, with 11 bases between. CDR3 nucleotide sequence: TGTGCCAGCAGCTTAGGGGCCCTCGGATCTGGGGCCAACGTCCTGACTTTC. This translates into CASSLGALGSGANVLTF.

The chain recombines TRBV7-8 with TRBJ2-2; D is unclear. V was pared by 1 base and J by 4 bases, with 4 bases between. Germline CDR1 is SGHVS and CDR2 is FQNEAQ. The CDR3 consists of 13 residues. The CDR3 region has the DNA TGTGCCAGCAGCTTAGGGGGCACCGGGGAGCTGTTTTTT. It is translated as CASSLGGTGELFF.